These 23 T cell receptor beta chains were sequenced from one sample in a study of blood T cell repertoires in COVID-19. TCRdb keeps only in-frame clones here, not all; method: immunoSEQ multiplex PCR. The data hold 300,000 to 350,000 clones, with under 95% observed a single time. What was sequenced was peripheral blood. Receptors originate from a woman aged 18-35 years who had recovered from COVID-19.

This chain connects TRBV5-4 to TRBJ2-3, with 7 bases identical to TRBD2. Losses at the gene ends were 6 bases for V and 1 base for J; bases not matched to a gene: 17. Germline values: CDR1 SGHNT, CDR2 YYREEE (reference sequence). The CDR3 has 18 amino acids. The CDR3 spells CASTPGGGQGYGTDTQYF. The CDR3 nucleotides read TGTGCCAGCACCCCGGGGGGAGGTCAGGGATATGGCACAGATACGCAGTATTTT.

This clone was seen only once. The chain couples TRBV9 to TRBJ2-1; 8 nucleotides agree with TRBD2. V was clipped by 0 bases and J by 10 bases; unmatched bases: 12. Germline-derived CDR1 and CDR2 are SGDLS and YYNGEE. The CDR3 covers 16 residues. The CDR3 DNA reads as TGTGCCAGCAGCGTAGCCACCCTGGGTAGCGGGATGGAGCAGTTCTTC. Translation: CASSVATLGSGMEQFF.

This clone was counted a single time. The chain joins TRBV15 to TRBJ2-1, with 10 bases that match TRBD2. Germline CDR1 reads LNHNV; CDR2 reads YYDKDF (reference sequence). V lost 1 base and J lost 0; bases outside the gene matches: 3. The CDR3 loop spans 17 amino acids. CDR3 residues: CATSRGTSGSSYNEQFF. The CDR3 DNA reads as TGTGCCACCAGCAGAGGGACTAGCGGAAGCTCCTACAATGAGCAGTTCTTC. Based on the CDR3 plus reference TRBV15 and TRBJ2-1, the full variable domain is DAMVIQNPRYQVTQFGKPVTLSCSQTLNHNVMYWYQQKSSQAPKLLFHYYDKDFNNEADTPDNFQSRRPNTSFCFLDIRSPGLGDTAMYLCATSRGTSGSSYNEQFFGPGTRLTVL.

The chain recombines TRBV7-2 with TRBJ2-3; D not resolved. The CDR3 runs to 14 residues. Trimming stripped 6 bases from V and 2 bases from J, with 12 bases between. From germline, CDR1 is SGHTA and CDR2 FQGNSA. CDR3 protein: CASRPTRSTDTQYF. CDR3 nucleotides: TGTGCCAGCAGACCGACAAGATCCACAGATACGCAGTATTTT.

The rearrangement uses TRBV12-3 or TRBV12-4 and TRBJ2-5; D possibly matches TRBD1 or TRBD2 (7 bases each). This CDR3 has 13 residues. Trimming left V 4 bases short and J 5 bases short, with 11 bases between. The CDR3 nucleotides are TGTGCCAGCAGTTCAGCGGGACAGGAGACCCAGTACTTC. Protein: CASSSAGQETQYF.

This clone was found a few times. This chain's CDR3 is CASSPQTGELFF. CDR3 bases: TGTGCCAGCAGTCCGCAGACCGGGGAGCTGTTTTTT. The chain carries TRBV11-2 and TRBJ2-2; no clear D gene. Germline V gene lookup returns CDR1 SGHAT and CDR2 FQNNGV. The CDR3 is made up of 12 amino acids. V was cut by 6 bases and J by 5 bases, with 7 bases left in between.

The genes are TRBV12-5 and TRBJ1-1; D is ambiguous. Germline-derived CDR1 and CDR2 are LGHNT and FRNRAP. The CDR3 is made up of 13 amino acids. The ends were cut back, 7 bases at V and 0 bases at J, with 9 bases in the middle. CDR3 loop: CASAPQMNTEAFF. As DNA, the CDR3 is TGTGCTAGTGCCCCCCAGATGAACACTGAAGCTTTCTTT.

CDR3 in amino acids: CASSEAMTGNYGYTF. The CDR3 bases are TGTGCCAGCAGCGAGGCCATGACAGGCAACTATGGCTACACCTTC. The J gene is TRBJ1-2, the V gene TRBV7-2; D might be TRBD1 (6 bases). Germline V gives CDR1 SGHTA, CDR2 FQGNSA. With 5 bases removed from V and 2 bases from J, the gap between germline ends came to 15 bases. The CDR3 consists of 15 residues.

This chain connects TRBV9 to TRBJ2-3; TRBD2 is a possible D gene (5 bases). Looked up from germline, CDR1 is SGDLS and CDR2 is YYNGEE. Trimming removed 0 bases at V and 4 bases at J, with 15 bases between. This CDR3 is 16 amino acids long. In nucleotides, the CDR3 is TGTGCCAGCAGCGTAGGGGTGGCCCCCGGGGCAGATACGCAGTATTTT. Translated, it gives CASSVGVAPGADTQYF.

The J gene is TRBJ1-1, the V gene TRBV15, with 7 bases fitting TRBD1. Germline CDR1 reads LNHNV; CDR2 reads YYDKDF (reference sequence). The CDR3 contains 18 residues. Trimming cost V 0 bases and J 0 bases; bases outside gene matches: 10. The CDR3 nucleotides read TGTGCCACCAGCAGAGATAAATTAAGGGGGCCTATGAACACTGAAGCTTTCTTT. It translates to CATSRDKLRGPMNTEAFF.

The chain employs TRBV5-1 and TRBJ1-6; no firm D call. The ends were cut back, 0 bases at V and 6 bases at J, with 10 bases in the middle. There are 15 residues in the CDR3. CDR1 and CDR2 from the germline V gene are SGHRS and YFSETQ. The chain's CDR3 is CASSLVAGLNSPLHF. The CDR3 DNA reads TGCGCCAGCAGCTTGGTCGCTGGACTTAATTCACCCCTCCACTTT.

The chain employs TRBV5-6 and TRBJ2-1, with D possibly matching TRBD1 (5 bases). This CDR3 has 18 residues. The germline CDR1 and CDR2 sequences are SGHDT and YYEEEE. V was pared by 4 bases and J by 4 bases, with 24 bases between. DNA of the CDR3: TGTGCCAGCAGCACCCCGGCCTCCTGGATAGGGGCTTACAATGAGCAGTTCTTC. This gives the protein CASSTPASWIGAYNEQFF.

V gene TRBV6-5 combines with J gene TRBJ1-3; D gene unclear. Trimming shortened V by 5 bases and J by 3 bases, and 8 bases separated the two germline ends. Per germline, CDR1 MNHEY and CDR2 SVGAGI. The CDR3 contains 13 residues. The CDR3 nucleotides read TGTGCCAGCAGTCACGAGGGTGGAAACACCATATATTTT. Its translation: CASSHEGGNTIYF.

This chain connects TRBV18 to TRBJ1-6; D call uncertain. Germline CDR1 and CDR2: KGHSH and LQKENI. CDR3 size: 15 residues. Trimming removed 1 base from V and 7 bases from J, with 11 bases in between. DNA for the CDR3: TGTGCCAGCTCACCACGTGGGAGAGGAAATTCACCCCTCCACTTT. Translation: CASSPRGRGNSPLHF. The full variable domain, rest sourced from reference TRBV18 and TRBJ1-6, is NAGVMQNPRHLVRRRGQEARLRCSPMKGHSHVYWYRQLPEEGLKFMVYLQKENIIDESGMPKERFSAEFPKEGPSILRIQQVVRGDSAAYFCASSPRGRGNSPLHFGNGTRLTVT.

The V call is TRBV13, the J call TRBJ2-1; TRBD2 matches 10 bases. The CDR3 is 19 amino acids. CDR1 PRHDT and CDR2 FYEKMQ come from the germline V gene (reference sequence). With 11 bases clipped from V and 9 bases from J, the junction kept 28 bases outside the gene matches. The CDR3 here is CAGYALAGALLVGFGEQFF. DNA for the CDR3: TGTGCCGGGTACGCCCTAGCGGGAGCTTTACTAGTCGGGTTCGGTGAGCAGTTCTTC.

This chain joins TRBV18 and TRBJ2-5, with 7 bases aligning to TRBD1. The CDR3 covers 19 residues. Germline loops: CDR1 KGHSH, CDR2 LQKENI. Trimming removed 3 bases from V and 3 bases from J; junction bases left unmatched: 19. The CDR3 bases are TGTGCCAGCTCACCTTCAAGGGGGCGATCTAGTTGGGGAAAAGAGACCCAGTACTTC. Translation: CASSPSRGRSSWGKETQYF.

This rearrangement joins TRBV13 to TRBJ2-5, with 15 nucleotides matching TRBD2. CDR3 length: 18 residues. V gave up 4 bases and J gave up 4 bases; unmatched junction bases: 10. Germline values: CDR1 PRHDT, CDR2 FYEKMQ (reference sequence). This CDR3 reads CASSSRTSGRANRETQYF. The CDR3 DNA is TGTGCCAGCAGCTCCCGGACTAGCGGGAGGGCCAATAGAGAGACCCAGTACTTC.

In DNA, the CDR3 is TGTGCCAGCAGCTTAGGTTTGGGGGGAAAAGACGAAAAACTGTTTTTT. This codes for CASSLGLGGKDEKLFF. This chain joins TRBV7-6 and TRBJ1-4; the D gene is possibly TRBD1 (5 bases). This CDR3 is 16 amino acids long. The V end lost 1 base, the J end lost 8 bases, and 17 bases lay between the germline ends. Germline V gene sequence: CDR1 SGHVS, CDR2 FNYEAQ.

As to this clone: Other nucleotide sequences from this sample produce the same CDR3. The CDR3 nucleotides read TGTGCCAGCAGTTTTCAGGGGTGGAATGGCTACACCTTC. This codes for CASSFQGWNGYTF. The chain couples TRBV27 to TRBJ1-2, with D maybe TRBD1 (6 bases). Per germline, CDR1 MNHEY and CDR2 SMNVEV (reference sequence). The CDR3 loop spans 13 amino acids. Between the trimmed V and J ends, which lost 3 bases and 6 bases, there was a span of 11 bases.

The rearrangement uses TRBV27 and TRBJ2-7, with unresolved D. Germline loops: CDR1 MNHEY, CDR2 SMNVEV (reference sequence). The CDR3 has 16 residues. Trimming took off 6 bases at V and 0 bases at J, with 18 bases between the two ends. The CDR3 protein is CASRLLPRSCSYEQYV. DNA of the CDR3: TGTGCCAGCAGACTCCTTCCGCGGTCGTGCTCCTACGAGCAGTACGTC.

This sequence joins TRBV21-1 and TRBJ2-1; the table calls TRBD2, which could not be checked here. TRBV21-1 is a known pseudogene. The CDR3 sequence is 16 residues long. The chain's CDR3 is CASSNATSGRHNEQFF. The CDR3 region has the DNA TGTGCCAGCAGCAACGCAACTAGCGGGCGGCACAATGAGCAGTTCTTC.

The V call is TRBV6-2 or TRBV6-3, the J call TRBJ2-7; possible D gene TRBD1, 5 bases. Trimming shortened V by 6 bases and J by 1 base, and 10 bases separated the two germline ends. CDR1 and CDR2 (germline): MNHEY, SVGEGT. This CDR3 is built from 13 residues. CDR3 bases: TGTGCCAGCAGCCCTCGGACATCCTACGAGCAGTACGTC. Translating it yields CASSPRTSYEQYV.

This chain links TRBV10-3 with TRBJ1-2; weak D call: TRBD1 (5 bases). The ends were cut back, 5 bases at V and 5 bases at J, with 9 bases in the middle. The germline CDR1 and CDR2 sequences are ENHRY and SYGVKD. The CDR3 consists of 12 residues. The CDR3 protein is CAISPGGYGYTF. Written as DNA, the CDR3 is TGTGCCATCAGTCCGGGGGGGTATGGCTACACCTTC.